Given below is one TCR beta chain in context. Its antigen is still unknown. After removal of 5 bases from V and 3 bases from J, the junction contained 8 bases not matched to a gene. CDR1 is MGHRA, CDR2 YSYEKL, per germline. This CDR3 is built from 17 residues. Each CDR3 protein is one row after TCRdb ran MiXCR on the RT-PCR reads. The sample shows 300,000 to 350,000 distinct CDR3 sequences, approximately 23% of them seen only once. The sample belongs to a study of response to subunit inactivated influenza vaccine. Study observations and caveats: It was the authors' suggestion that each seasonal influenza vaccination recruits few new T cells.

Sequenced here: PBMCs from blood, sampled approximately 20 months after vaccination. The gene calls are TRBV4-1 and TRBJ1-6, with 9 bases that match TRBD1. The TCR comes from a man in his fifties or sixties who received an inactivated influenza vaccine. For the CDR3, the DNA is TGCGCCAGCAGCTGGTCCCGGGACAGGGTCTATAATTCACCCCTCCACTTT. Amino acid sequence: CASSWSRDRVYNSPLHF.